This passage covers 12 T cell receptor beta chains from one sample sequenced in a study of cytomegalovirus exposure and HLA in healthy donors. PCR involved 60 Vbeta and 13 Jbeta primers. Clones were sequenced by immunoSEQ multiplex PCR, and TCRdb holds only the in-frame ones, with some missing. Of under 200,000 clones listed, roughly 79% are singletons. Sequencing input: PBMCs. Every receptor here comes from a woman in her forties or fifties in good health and CMV-seronegative.

The CDR3 nucleotides read TGCGCCAGCAGCCCCGACAGGGGAACTGAAGCTTTCTTT. This encodes CASSPDRGTEAFF. The chain recombines TRBV5-1 with TRBJ1-1; 8 nucleotides agree with TRBD1. CDR3 length: 13 amino acids. The trim removed 4 bases at V and 5 bases at J, leaving 4 bases unmatched. Germline V lookup: CDR1 SGHRS, CDR2 YFSETQ. The whole variable domain, filled in from reference TRBV5-1 and TRBJ1-1, reads KAGVTQTPRYLIKTRGQQVTLSCSPISGHRSVSWYQQTPGQGLQFLFEYFSETQRNKGNFPGRFSGRQFSNSRSEMNVSTLELGDSALYLCASSPDRGTEAFFGQGTRLTVV.

For this clone: Other nucleotide sequences from this sample produce the same CDR3. The chain recombines TRBV29-1 with TRBJ2-1; D gene uncertain. The CDR3 length is 12 residues. The ends were cut back, 3 bases at V and 4 bases at J, with 7 bases in the middle. Germline V gene lookup returns CDR1 SQVTM and CDR2 ANQGSEA. Written as DNA, the CDR3 is TGCAGCGTTGAGGGCAGGTACAATGAGCAGTTCTTC. This translates into CSVEGRYNEQFF.

This clone was detected once. The V call is TRBV28, the J call TRBJ1-1; TRBD1 matches at 7 bases. Germline V CDR1 and CDR2: MDHEN, SYDVKM. V trimming: 4 bases; J trimming: 1 base; junction bases outside the gene matches: 9. The CDR3 consists of 16 residues. DNA for the CDR3: TGTGCCAGCAGTTCGACAGGGCTCTTTGGGAACACTGAAGCTTTCTTT. As protein: CASSSTGLFGNTEAFF.

V is TRBV7-6 and J is TRBJ1-4; D gene ambiguous. Germline-derived CDR1 and CDR2 are SGHVS and FNYEAQ. This CDR3 spans 13 amino acids. Trimming left V 0 bases short and J 8 bases short, with 7 bases between. The CDR3 DNA is TGTGCCAGCAGCTTAGCTGGGGAGGAAAAACTGTTTTTT. It specifies CASSLAGEEKLFF.

This clone has more than one count but fewer than ten. The chain links TRBV2 to TRBJ1-5; D is undetermined. CDR3 length: 14 residues. With 0 bases removed from V and 5 bases from J, the gap between germline ends came to 8 bases. The V gene's germline CDR1 is SNHLY and CDR2 FYNNEI. The CDR3 DNA reads TGTGCCAGCAGTGAAGCTTTACACGATCAGCCCCAGCATTTT. This encodes CASSEALHDQPQHF.

This sequence joins TRBV9 and TRBJ1-4, with no clear D. With 0 bases removed from V and 10 bases from J, the gap between germline ends came to 16 bases. This CDR3 spans 15 amino acids. Per germline, CDR1 SGDLS and CDR2 YYNGEE. In DNA, the CDR3 is TGTGCCAGCAGCGTAGGAGGCCGGGAAAACGGAAAACTGTTTTTT. This encodes CASSVGGRENGKLFF.

The chain joins TRBV15 to TRBJ2-2; no firm D call. CDR1 and CDR2 (germline): LNHNV, YYDKDF (reference sequence). Trimming pared 5 bases from V and 5 bases from J, leaving 6 bases between. This CDR3 region has 12 residues. The CDR3 DNA follows: TGTGCCACCAGCCCAGTAACCGGGGAGCTGTTTTTT. Its protein is CATSPVTGELFF.

This clone was seen just once. The chain combines TRBV15 with TRBJ2-7; perhaps TRBD2 as D (6 bases). The germline CDR1 and CDR2 sequences are LNHNV and YYDKDF (reference sequence). The CDR3 consists of 14 residues. Trimming left V 0 bases short and J 4 bases short, with 10 bases between. CDR3 nucleotide sequence: TGTGCCACCAGCAGAGAGCGGGGTGGGTACGAGCAGTACTTC. The encoded protein is CATSRERGGYEQYF. Using reference TRBV15 and TRBJ2-7 for the parts outside the CDR3, the full variable domain is DAMVIQNPRYQVTQFGKPVTLSCSQTLNHNVMYWYQQKSSQAPKLLFHYYDKDFNNEADTPDNFQSRRPNTSFCFLDIRSPGLGDTAMYLCATSRERGGYEQYFGPGTRLTVT.

This clone appeared a few times. The rearrangement links TRBV6-5 to TRBJ2-2, with 10 positions matching TRBD1. V trimming: 6 bases; J trimming: 3 bases; junction bases outside the gene matches: 4. The V gene's germline CDR1 is MNHEY and CDR2 SVGAGI. CDR3 size: 15 residues. CDR3 bases: TGTGCCAGCAGGCCGGGACAGGGGTACACCGGGGAGCTGTTTTTT. It encodes CASRPGQGYTGELFF.

The chain couples TRBV7-6 to TRBJ2-7; 7 positions match TRBD1. The CDR3 sequence is 15 residues long. Germline CDR1 is SGHVS and CDR2 is FNYEAQ. V was pared by 5 bases and J by 4 bases, with 11 bases of the junction left unmatched. The chain's CDR3 is CASSVVVDRNYEQYF. The CDR3 DNA reads TGTGCCAGCAGCGTTGTTGTGGACAGGAATTACGAGCAGTACTTC.

This clone was seen only a few times. This rearrangement joins TRBV7-6 to TRBJ1-3; D is possibly TRBD1 (6 bases). The germline V gene has CDR1 SGHVS and CDR2 FNYEAQ. The CDR3 length is 16 residues. Trimming removed 1 base from V and 0 bases from J, with 10 bases in between. CDR3 loop: CASSLDRVISGNTIYF. The CDR3 DNA follows: TGTGCCAGCAGCTTAGACAGGGTCATCTCTGGAAACACCATATATTTT.

This clone is a singleton in its sample. The rearrangement links TRBV7-2 to TRBJ1-4; 8 nucleotides line up with TRBD1. The CDR3 consists of 14 residues. After removal of 5 bases from V and 10 bases from J, the junction contained 9 bases not matched to a gene. CDR1 is SGHTA, CDR2 FQGNSA, per germline. The CDR3 reads CASSSNRGLGKLFF. Here the CDR3 DNA reads TGTGCCAGCAGCAGTAACAGGGGGTTGGGAAAACTGTTTTTT. Full variable domain (remainder filled in from reference TRBV7-2 and TRBJ1-4): GAGVSQSPSNKVTEKGKDVELRCDPISGHTALYWYRQSLGQGLEFLIYFQGNSAPDKSGLPSDRFSAERTGGSVSTLTIQRTQQEDSAVYLCASSSNRGLGKLFFGSGTQLSVL.